Listed below are T cell receptor beta chains from one sample, sequenced in a study of cytomegalovirus exposure and HLA in healthy donors. Profiled with immunoSEQ multiplex PCR; TCRdb holds only in-frame clones, not every one. This table has about 120,000 clones, more than 80% appearing once. The sample comprised PBMCs. The receptors here all came from a man aged 40-49 years in good health and CMV-seronegative. Both conserved end residues are part of each CDR3. D genes are given only for firm matches. Only part of the rows carry a size: once, few, many, or a class if the clone is expanded.

few | TRBJ2-1 | TRBD2 | TRBV25-1 | TGTGCCAGCAGTGAGTTCACGGGGGGGCGACGGAACAATGAGCAGTTCTTC | CASSEFTGGRRNNEQFF
NA | TRBJ1-2 | NA | TRBV30 | TGTGCCTGGAGCACAAACTATGGCTACACCTTC | CAWSTNYGYTF
NA | TRBJ2-1 | TRBD2 | TRBV7-3 | TGTGCCAGCAGCGCCAGCGGGAGTGTTTCCTACAATGAGCAGTTCTTC | CASSASGSVSYNEQFF
NA | TRBJ2-2 | NA | TRBV28 | TGTGCCAGCAGTTTACTCACCGGGGAGCTGTTTTTT | CASSLLTGELFF
NA | TRBJ2-3 | TRBD1 | TRBV13 | TGTGCCAGCAGCGCCAGGGGGCGAGGCACAGATACGCAGTATTTT | CASSARGRGTDTQYF
once | TRBJ1-3 | NA | TRBV30 | TGTGCCTGGAGTGTTACGGGGGGAAACACCATATATTTT | CAWSVTGGNTIYF
NA | TRBJ2-7 | NA | TRBV28 | TGTGCCAGCAGTTATCCAGGAGGCTCCTACGAGCAGTACTTC | CASSYPGGSYEQYF
NA | TRBJ1-1 | NA | TRBV19 | TGTGCCAGTAGTATCGACAGTCCGAACACTGAAGCTTTCTTT | CASSIDSPNTEAFF
NA | TRBJ2-4 | TRBD1 | TRBV2 | TGTGCCAGCAGTGGGGACAGAGTTTTGATTGGGGACTACTTC | CASSGDRVLIGDYF
NA | TRBJ2-1 | TRBD2 | TRBV28 | TGTGCCAGCAGTTTCTCGGGACTAGCGGGAGGATACTACAATGAGCAGTTCTTC | CASSFSGLAGGYYNEQFF
NA | TRBJ1-1 | NA | TRBV30 | TGTGCCTGGAGTATAGGTAGGAGGCAAGCTTTCTTT | CAWSIGRRQAFF
NA | TRBJ2-3 | TRBD2 | TRBV27 | TGTGCCAGCAGTTTCGCGGGGGGCACAGATACGCAGTATTTT | CASSFAGGTDTQYF
once | TRBJ1-5 | TRBD1 | TRBV18 | TGTGCCAGCTCACCCACCACAGGGGTGGGCCAGCCCCAGCATTTT | CASSPTTGVGQPQHF
NA | TRBJ2-5 | TRBD2 | TRBV5-5 | TGTGCCAGCAGCTGGGGGGAGGGACTAGCGGAAGAGACCCAGTACTTC | CASSWGEGLAEETQYF
NA | TRBJ1-2 | NA | TRBV7-2 | TGTGCCAGCAGCCCCGACAGTAACTATGGCTACACCTTC | CASSPDSNYGYTF
NA | TRBJ2-2 | TRBD2 | TRBV7-8 | TGTGCCAGCAGCTTTTTACAGCGGGGGTCCGGGGAGCTGTTTTTT | CASSFLQRGSGELFF
NA | TRBJ1-4 | TRBD1 | TRBV27 | TGTGCCAGCAGTTCAACCGGGACAGGGAGTGAAAAACTGTTTTTT | CASSSTGTGSEKLFF
NA | TRBJ1-2 | TRBD1 | TRBV7-9 | TGTTCCAGCAGCTTGTTGGGGACAGGGGGCCACTATGGCTACACCTTC | CSSSLLGTGGHYGYTF
once | TRBJ1-2 | TRBD1 | TRBV5-8 | TGTGCCAGCAGGCTCCGAGACAGACAGGGAGGCGGCTACACCTTC | CASRLRDRQGGGYTF
NA | TRBJ2-3 | NA | TRBV10-3 | TGTGCCATCAGCTTCCGCCCCGGAGGGGCGGGGACTAGCACAGATACGCAGTATTTT | CAISFRPGGAGTSTDTQYF
NA | TRBJ2-3 | TRBD2 | TRBV28 | TGTGCCAGCGACGCGGGAGAGGGCCCTTCTAGCACAGATACGCAGTATTTT | CASDAGEGPSSTDTQYF
once | TRBJ2-7 | NA | TRBV5-6 | TGTGCCAGCAGCTTGGGACACCCGATCTCCTACGAGCAGTACTTC | CASSLGHPISYEQYF
NA | TRBJ2-3 | TRBD1 | TRBV5-5 | TGTGCCAGCAGCTTGGTATCAGGGGGAATAACAGATACGCAGTATTTT | CASSLVSGGITDTQYF
NA | TRBJ1-1 | NA | TRBV27 | TGTGCCAGCAGCCAAGGACAACCTGGGGCCACTGAAGCTTTCTTT | CASSQGQPGATEAFF
NA | TRBJ1-1 | TRBD1 | TRBV27 | TGTGCCAGCAGTTCAGCCGGGACAGCCCTCACTGAAGCTTTCTTT | CASSSAGTALTEAFF
NA | TRBJ2-7 | NA | TRBV11-2 | TGTGCCAGCAGTTCGTCGGGGGACGAGCAGTACTTC | CASSSSGDEQYF
NA | TRBJ1-5 | TRBD1 | TRBV19 | TGTGCCAGCAAAAAGGGGGACAGTAACAATCAGCCCCAGCATTTT | CASKKGDSNNQPQHF
NA | TRBJ2-1 | TRBD2 | TRBV13 | TGTGCCAGCAGCTCCCCGGGACTAGCGGGAGGTTACAATGAGCAGCTCTTC | CASSSPGLAGGYNEQLF
NA | TRBJ2-7 | TRBD2 | TRBV29-1 | TGCAGCGTTGAACAAGACGGATCCCTCAGCGGGAGGGGGTACGAGCAGTACTTC | CSVEQDGSLSGRGYEQYF
NA | TRBJ1-1 | TRBD1 | TRBV9 | TGTGCCAGCAGCGTAGGGTCAGGGGGCACTGAAGCTTTCTTT | CASSVGSGGTEAFF
NA | TRBJ2-7 | NA | TRBV28 | TGTGCCATCGGACGGGATTCCTACGAGCAGTACTTC | CAIGRDSYEQYF
few | TRBJ2-3 | NA | TRBV30 | TGTGCCTGGAGTCAAAGGGGTGCAGATACGCAGTATTTT | CAWSQRGADTQYF
NA | TRBJ1-6 | NA | TRBV2 | TGTGCCAGCACCGAGGCGGGACTTTCAAATTCACCCCTCCACTTT | CASTEAGLSNSPLHF
once | TRBJ1-2 | NA | TRBV28 | TGTGCCAGCATAGGGACTAACGCAGTTCTGAGCTATGGCTACACCTTC | CASIGTNAVLSYGYTF
NA | TRBJ1-2 | NA | TRBV6-1 | TGTGCCAGCACCGATACAGGGTATGGCTACACCTTC | CASTDTGYGYTF
NA | TRBJ1-4 | TRBD1 | TRBV7-6 | TGTGCCAGCACCCGGTCCCGGGACAGCCCTAATGAAAAACTGTTTTTT | CASTRSRDSPNEKLFF